A single sample is the source of the 5 T cell receptor beta chains below, sequenced in a study of T cells in Graves' hyperthyroidism and ophthalmopathy. Amplification of TCR beta CDR3 regions was performed using RNA transcripts as template. First-round RT-PCR of the TCR CDR3 relied on the HTBI primer set. TCRdb reprocessed the multiplex PCR reads via MiXCR and lists one record per CDR3 protein. The sample comprises approximately 620,000 distinct CDR3 sequences, more than 15% of which are singletons, and approximately 3.5% rests with the top ten. What was sequenced was blood. Receptor source: a woman in her thirties or forties with Graves' ophthalmopathy.

The CDR3: CASSSVGGYEQYF. Here the CDR3 DNA reads TGTGCCAGCAGCTCCGTCGGAGGATACGAGCAGTACTTC. V and J are TRBV7-9 and TRBJ2-7, with D possibly matching TRBD2 (5 bases). From germline, CDR1 is SEHNR and CDR2 FQNEAQ (reference sequence). The germline V and J ends were trimmed by 4 bases and 4 bases, with 11 bases remaining between them. This CDR3 has 13 residues.

This clonotype appeared many times. V usage is TRBV18 and J usage is TRBJ2-7; maybe TRBD1 (6 bases). Trimming left V 1 base short and J 7 bases short, with 11 bases between. The germline CDR1 and CDR2 sequences are KGHSH and LQKENI. CDR3 length equals 13 residues. CDR3 coding DNA: TGTGCCAGCTCACCACGCCAGGGGCAGGAGCAGTACTTC. This gives the protein CASSPRQGQEQYF.

Comment on this clonotype: The junction departs from germline at one end; a sequencing error may be responsible. CDR3 DNA: TGTGTCAGCAGCCCCGGGACTAGCGGGGGATTCAATGAGCAGTTCTTC. This encodes CVSSPGTSGGFNEQFF. The rearrangement links TRBV11-2 to TRBJ2-1, with 14 positions matching TRBD2. In germline, CDR1 is SGHAT, CDR2 FQNNGV. The CDR3 has 16 amino acids.

There are a few counts of this clonotype. The V and J genes are TRBV3-1 and TRBJ2-1; no clear D. Germline loops: CDR1 LGHDT, CDR2 YNNKEL (reference sequence). V dropped 0 bases and J dropped 8 bases, with 23 bases sitting between them. The CDR3 is 18 residues long. In DNA, the CDR3 is TGTGCCAGCAGCCAAGAACGGGTAGACACACCTTCTTACTATGAGCAGTTCTTC. It codes for CASSQERVDTPSYYEQFF.

The CDR3 is CSARARTSLRNMNEQFF. CDR3 in DNA: TGCAGTGCTAGAGCCCGGACTAGCCTACGGAATATGAATGAGCAGTTCTTC. V is TRBV20-1 and J is TRBJ2-1, with 8 bases identical to TRBD2. The CDR3 extends over 17 amino acids. In germline, CDR1 is DFQATT, CDR2 SNEGSKA (reference sequence). With 1 base clipped from V and 7 bases from J, the junction kept 15 bases outside the gene matches.